This TCR beta chain was sequenced for a study of blood T cell repertoires in COVID-19. Looking at the study overall: Acute-phase and convalescent COVID-19 samples originated in the United States, Italy and Spain. PBMCs, B-cell-depleted T cells, or T cells were the source of the cDNA or gDNA that made up the material.

The protocol was immunoSEQ multiplex PCR, while the TCRdb copy is restricted to in-frame clones and leaves out a portion. The sample carries fewer than 350,000 clones, 86% recorded once. Germline V gene lookup returns CDR1 MDHEN and CDR2 SYDVKM. There are 15 residues in the CDR3. V gave up 6 bases and J gave up 4 bases; unmatched junction bases: 7. V and J are TRBV28 and TRBJ1-3, with 9 bases aligning to TRBD1. The sequence was collected from a man aged 40-55 years with active or convalescent COVID-19. The sequencing sample was made of peripheral blood. In DNA form, the CDR3 reads TGTGCCAGCAGACCAGGGACAGGGTTGGGAAACACCATATATTTT. Translated, it gives CASRPGTGLGNTIYF.